This TCR beta chain is drawn from a study of CD8 T cells in Susac syndrome. CDR1 SGHRS and CDR2 YFSETQ come from the germline V gene. V gave up 4 bases and J gave up 5 bases, with 19 bases separating them. This CDR3 is 16 amino acids long. The authors sequenced TCR beta from blood CD8+ and CD4+ T cells. Controls matched for sex and age were healthy donors. Isolation of CD8+ and CD4+ T cells was performed negatively, whereas enrichment of TEMRA cells was done by FACS. RNA in amounts of roughly 0.5 to 1 ug was reverse transcribed with random hexamers. It was immunoSEQ multiplex PCR that amplified TCR beta CDR3 across 54 Vbeta and 13 Jbeta. TCRdb reprocessed the immunoSEQ multiplex PCR reads via MiXCR and lists one record per CDR3 protein. The sample contains about 200,000 distinct CDR3 sequences, 85% to 95% of which appear only once.

This receptor was identified in a human donor in good health. Sequencing was performed on CD4+ T cells from PBMCs. The chain links TRBV5-1 to TRBJ2-1, with D tentatively TRBD1 (6 bases). DNA of the CDR3: TGCGCCAGCAGCCCCGAAGAACAGGGTAACAACAATGAGCAGTTCTTC. It is translated as CASSPEEQGNNNEQFF.